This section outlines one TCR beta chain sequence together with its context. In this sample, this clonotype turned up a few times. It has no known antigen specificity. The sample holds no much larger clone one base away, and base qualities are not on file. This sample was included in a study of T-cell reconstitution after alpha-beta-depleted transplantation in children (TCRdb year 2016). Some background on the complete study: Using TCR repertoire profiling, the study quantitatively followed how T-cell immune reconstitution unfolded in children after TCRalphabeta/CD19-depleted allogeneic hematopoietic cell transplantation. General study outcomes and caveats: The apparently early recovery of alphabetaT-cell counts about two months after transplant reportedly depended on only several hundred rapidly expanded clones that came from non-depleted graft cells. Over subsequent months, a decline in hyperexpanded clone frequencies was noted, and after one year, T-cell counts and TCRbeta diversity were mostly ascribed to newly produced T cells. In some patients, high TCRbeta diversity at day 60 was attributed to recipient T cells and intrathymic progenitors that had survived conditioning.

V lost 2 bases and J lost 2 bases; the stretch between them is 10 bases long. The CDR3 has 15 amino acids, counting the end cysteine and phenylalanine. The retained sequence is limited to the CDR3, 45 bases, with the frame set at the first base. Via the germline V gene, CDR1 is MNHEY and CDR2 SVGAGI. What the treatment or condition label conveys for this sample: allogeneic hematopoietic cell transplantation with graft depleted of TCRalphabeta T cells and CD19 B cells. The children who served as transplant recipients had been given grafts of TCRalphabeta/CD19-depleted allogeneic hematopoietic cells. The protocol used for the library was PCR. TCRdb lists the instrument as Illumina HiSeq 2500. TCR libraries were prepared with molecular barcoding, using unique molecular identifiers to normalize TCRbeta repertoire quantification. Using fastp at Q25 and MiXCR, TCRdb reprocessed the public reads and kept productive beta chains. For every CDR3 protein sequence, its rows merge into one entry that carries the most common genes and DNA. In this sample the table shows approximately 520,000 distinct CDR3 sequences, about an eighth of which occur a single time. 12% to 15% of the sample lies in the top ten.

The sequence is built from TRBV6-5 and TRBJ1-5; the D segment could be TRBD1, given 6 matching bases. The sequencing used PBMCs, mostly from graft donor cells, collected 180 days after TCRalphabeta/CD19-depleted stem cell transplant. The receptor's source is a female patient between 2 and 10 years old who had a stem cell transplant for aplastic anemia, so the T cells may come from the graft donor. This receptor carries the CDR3 CASSYEAGGNQPQHF. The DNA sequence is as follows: TGTGCCAGCAGTTACGAAGCAGGGGGCAATCAGCCCCAGCATTTT.